The table lists the clone carrying this T cell receptor beta chain with a few counts. The CDR3 has 15 amino acids. V was clipped by 2 bases and J by 10 bases, with 18 bases between them. Looked up from germline, CDR1 is MRHNA and CDR2 is SNTAGT. Data came from immunoSEQ multiplex PCR; TCRdb stores just in-frame clones and leaves some out. This sample carries 85,000 to 120,000 clones, about 90% of them seen once, and the ten largest clones take 1.5% to 2%. The data belong to a study of T cell changes during pregnancy in multiple sclerosis. The sequencing used peripheral blood, collected before pregnancy. The sequence came from a female donor with multiple sclerosis, enrolled in a pregnancy study. The V call is TRBV6-4, the J call TRBJ2-1, with D maybe TRBD1 (5 bases). The CDR3 reads CASSDTLDISGEQFF. DNA for the CDR3: TGTGCCAGCAGTGACACCTTGGACATTTCAGGGGAGCAGTTCTTC.